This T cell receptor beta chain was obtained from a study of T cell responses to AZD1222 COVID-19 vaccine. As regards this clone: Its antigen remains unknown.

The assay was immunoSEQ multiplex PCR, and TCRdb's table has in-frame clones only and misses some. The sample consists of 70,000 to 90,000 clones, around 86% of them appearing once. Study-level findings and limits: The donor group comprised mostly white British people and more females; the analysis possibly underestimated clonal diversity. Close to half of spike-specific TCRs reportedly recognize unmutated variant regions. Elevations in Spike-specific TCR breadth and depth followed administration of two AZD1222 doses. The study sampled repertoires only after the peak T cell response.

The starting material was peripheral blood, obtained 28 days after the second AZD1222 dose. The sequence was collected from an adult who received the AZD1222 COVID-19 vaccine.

The CDR3 here is CASSIGAGYTF. Here the CDR3 DNA reads TGTGCCAGTAGTATTGGGGCGGGCTACACCTTC. The V and J genes are TRBV19 and TRBJ1-2, with D possibly matching TRBD1 (5 bases). This CDR3 has 11 amino acids. V was clipped by 3 bases and J by 8 bases, with 7 bases between them. From germline, CDR1 is LNHDA and CDR2 SQIVND (reference sequence).